These 15 T cell receptor beta chains were sequenced from one sample in a study of beta chain features in type 1 diabetes. Isolated RNA was reverse transcribed in full, so expressed TCRB transcripts were sequenced. Assay used: immunoSEQ multiplex PCR; TCRdb lists only in-frame clones, some missing. The sample holds hundreds of thousands of clones, about 30% seen once. Material for sequencing was naive CD4+ T cells from blood. The receptor set was obtained from a man aged 18 to 35 in good health.

The CDR3 here is CASSPRVGEGHTDTQYF. For the CDR3, the DNA is TGTGCCAGCAGCCCCCGTGTTGGGGAGGGCCATACAGATACGCAGTATTTT. The chain recombines TRBV11-2 with TRBJ2-3; TRBD2 aligns across 7 bases. This CDR3 is 17 amino acids long. V shed 5 bases and J 3 bases; nucleotides not matched to a gene: 14. CDR1 is SGHAT, CDR2 FQNNGV, per germline.

This chain uses TRBV12-5 with TRBJ2-1, with 13 bases fitting TRBD2. The CDR3 totals 16 residues. V was clipped by 2 bases and J by 10 bases; unmatched bases: 8. Per germline, CDR1 LGHNT and CDR2 FRNRAP. In DNA, the CDR3 is TGTGCTAGTGGTTTGAAACTAGCGGGAGGGCCCGGAGAGCAGTTCTTC. Protein sequence: CASGLKLAGGPGEQFF.

This clone showed up just a few times. Other DNA sequences in the sample encode the same CDR3. The chain is built from TRBV30 and TRBJ2-3; D is ambiguous. From germline, CDR1 is GTSNPN and CDR2 SVGIG (reference sequence). This CDR3 spans 11 amino acids. The V end lost 2 bases, the J end lost 5 bases, and 5 bases lay between the germline ends. CDR3 sequence (DNA): TGTGCCTGGAGTAGAGGAGATACGCAGTATTTT. This gives the protein CAWSRGDTQYF.

This clone came up a few times. The CDR3 DNA sequence: TGTGCCACCAGCGGCTCGAGCGGGAGTATCCAAGAGACCCAGTACTTC. It specifies CATSGSSGSIQETQYF. The chain combines TRBV15 with TRBJ2-5; 8 bases fit TRBD2. V lost 5 bases to trimming and J lost 1 base; unmatched junction nucleotides: 9. Germline lookup yields CDR1 LNHNV and CDR2 YYDKDF (reference sequence). This CDR3 comprises 16 residues.

This clone was counted only a few times. V is TRBV11-3 and J is TRBJ2-1, with 9 bases fitting TRBD2. Trimming cost V 5 bases and J 8 bases; bases outside gene matches: 7. The CDR3 extends over 14 amino acids. Germline CDR1 is SGHNT and CDR2 is YENEEA. The CDR3 DNA follows: TGTGCCAGCAGCGAGGGGACTAGCTGGGATGAGCAGTTCTTC. Translation: CASSEGTSWDEQFF.

This clone was detected ten times or more. The chain combines TRBV4-3 with TRBJ2-4, with 8 bases that match TRBD1. The V segment lost 5 bases and the J segment 9 bases; nucleotides outside the gene matches: 9. The length of the CDR3 is 14 residues. CDR1 and CDR2 (germline): LGHNA, YSLEER. DNA of the CDR3: TGCGCCAGCAGCGACCGGACAGGGAGCGGCATTCAGTACTTC. Protein product: CASSDRTGSGIQYF.

The chain has TRBV30 and TRBJ2-1; TRBD1 is a possible D gene (5 bases). With 2 bases removed from V and 8 bases from J, the gap between germline ends came to 13 bases. Per the germline V gene, CDR1 is GTSNPN and CDR2 is SVGIG (reference sequence). This CDR3 is built from 13 residues. CDR3: CAWSYPPRDEQFF. The CDR3 DNA reads as TGTGCCTGGAGTTACCCCCCCAGGGATGAGCAGTTCTTC.

The V gene is TRBV6-6, the J gene TRBJ2-6; TRBD1 or TRBD2 may be the D gene (5 bases each). The CDR3 is made up of 16 amino acids. V was trimmed by 6 bases and J by 4 bases, leaving 16 bases between them. In germline, CDR1 is MNHNY, CDR2 SVGAGI (reference sequence). Here the CDR3 DNA reads TGTGCCAGCAGCCACCCAGGCAGGGACGGGGCCAACGTCCTGACTTTC. Its protein product is CASSHPGRDGANVLTF.

This clone has just one count. This chain joins TRBV19 and TRBJ2-3; D is uncertain. Germline values: CDR1 LNHDA, CDR2 SQIVND (reference sequence). V was shortened by 7 bases and J by 1 base, with 6 bases between the two germline ends. The CDR3 runs 12 residues. The CDR3 DNA reads TGTGCCAGTAATATCGGCACAGATACGCAGTATTTT. This translates into CASNIGTDTQYF.

The chain joins TRBV30 to TRBJ2-7, with D unclear. Germline CDR1 reads GTSNPN; CDR2 reads SVGIG (reference sequence). V was pared by 4 bases and J by 2 bases, with 9 bases between. This CDR3 comprises 12 residues. CDR3 DNA: TGTGCCTGGAACCTTTTGCCCTACGAGCAGTACTTC. Translated, it gives CAWNLLPYEQYF.

This clone appeared a few times. The chain joins TRBV11-2 to TRBJ1-4; D ambiguous. The CDR3 runs to 14 residues. Trimming removed 2 bases from V and 5 bases from J, with 9 bases in between. Germline CDR1 is SGHAT and CDR2 is FQNNGV. The CDR3 nucleotides are TGTGCCAGCAGCTTACTTAGGACGAATGAAAAACTGTTTTTT. It is translated as CASSLLRTNEKLFF.

The chain recombines TRBV19 with TRBJ2-1, with D unclear. Germline CDR1 and CDR2: LNHDA and SQIVND (reference sequence). This CDR3 region has 13 residues. The V and J ends lost 5 bases and 0 bases respectively, with 5 bases between them. The DNA of the CDR3 is TGTGCCAGTAGTGGCTACTCCTACAATGAGCAGTTCTTC. This sequence encodes CASSGYSYNEQFF.

The chain uses TRBV9 and TRBJ2-4; weak D call: TRBD1 (6 bases). The germline V and J ends were trimmed by 2 bases and 1 base, with 13 bases remaining between them. The CDR3 loop spans 16 amino acids. CDR1 is SGDLS, CDR2 YYNGEE, per germline. CDR3 bases: TGTGCCAGCAGCGTCCAACAGGGATGGGCCAAAAACATTCAGTACTTC. Its protein product is CASSVQQGWAKNIQYF. Using reference TRBV9 and TRBJ2-4 for the parts outside the CDR3, the full variable domain is DSGVTQTPKHLITATGQRVTLRCSPRSGDLSVYWYQQSLDQGLQFLIQYYNGEERAKGNILERFSAQQFPDLHSELNLSSLELGDSALYFCASSVQQGWAKNIQYFGAGTRLSVL.

This chain connects TRBV25-1 to TRBJ2-3, with D perhaps matching TRBD1 (5 bases). Between the trimmed V and J ends, which lost 4 bases and 0 bases, there was a span of 14 bases. Germline lookup yields CDR1 MGHDK and CDR2 SYGVNS. CDR3 length equals 16 residues. CDR3 bases: TGTGCCAGCAGTGGAGGCAGGGTGGGGAGCACAGATACGCAGTATTTT. It yields the protein CASSGGRVGSTDTQYF.

The rearrangement uses TRBV27 and TRBJ1-1; D ambiguous. Germline V CDR1 and CDR2: MNHEY, SMNVEV (reference sequence). The CDR3 runs to 12 residues. V was cut by 4 bases and J by 4 bases, with 7 bases left in between. The DNA for the CDR3 is TGTGCCAGCAGTTACATCGGCACTGAAGCTTTCTTT. This encodes CASSYIGTEAFF.